These 20 T cell receptor beta chains share one sample of origin, sequenced in a study of T cells after yellow fever vaccination. TCRdb called the 5' RACE reads again in MiXCR, with one record for every CDR3 protein. The data show around 70,000 distinct CDR3 sequences, about 6.6% seen once. Sample: CD8+ T cells sorted from PBMCs, taken less than 6 days after the first yellow fever vaccination. These receptors all stem from a man aged 18 to 29 who received the YFV17D yellow fever vaccine.

This chain connects TRBV29-1 to TRBJ2-5; 7 bases line up with TRBD2. Germline assignment: CDR1 SQVTM and CDR2 ANQGSEA. V trimming: 7 bases; J trimming: 2 bases; junction bases outside the gene matches: 10. This CDR3 is 14 amino acids long. The CDR3 sequence: CSGAGDGGQETQYF. In DNA form, the CDR3 reads TGCAGCGGCGCGGGGGACGGGGGACAAGAGACCCAGTACTTC.

In this sample, this clonotype turned up many times. V gene TRBV5-1 combines with J gene TRBJ2-7; possibly TRBD1 for D (6 bases). The CDR3 sequence is 15 residues long. Germline CDR1 reads SGHRS; CDR2 reads YFSETQ. Trimming took 4 bases from V and 0 from J, leaving 14 bases between them. CDR3 amino acids: CASSLGTLSSYEQYV. CDR3 in DNA: TGCGCCAGCAGCCTCGGGACACTTAGCTCCTACGAGCAGTACGTC.

The gene calls are TRBV9 and TRBJ2-3, with D perhaps assigned TRBD1 or TRBD2 (5 bases each). V lost 3 bases to trimming and J lost 1 base, with 12 bases between them. The CDR3 covers 15 residues. In germline, CDR1 is SGDLS, CDR2 YYNGEE. For the CDR3, the DNA is TGTGCCAGCAGCGGCGACGTGGGGGGCACAGATACGCAGTATTTT. Residues: CASSGDVGGTDTQYF.

This clonotype was counted ten times or more. The rearrangement uses TRBV6-5 and TRBJ2-1; 8 nucleotides match TRBD2. Trimming removed 4 bases from V and 4 bases from J; junction bases left unmatched: 6. The CDR3 loop spans 15 amino acids. The germline gives CDR1 MNHEY, CDR2 SVGAGI. The chain's CDR3 is CASSFSGGGYNEQFF. The CDR3 nucleotides are TGTGCCAGCAGTTTCTCTGGCGGGGGGTACAATGAGCAGTTCTTC.

This clonotype was recorded at least ten times. The gene calls are TRBV12-3 or TRBV12-4 and TRBJ2-7; TRBD1 is a possible D gene (5 bases). Trimming removed 9 bases at V and 3 bases at J, with 15 bases between. The CDR3 extends over 13 amino acids. The CDR3 DNA sequence: TGTGCCAGTAGTCTTTGGACACACTACGAGCAGTACTTC. Its translation: CASSLWTHYEQYF.

With regard to this clonotype: A much larger clone sits a single nucleotide away, making a read error possible. V gene TRBV15 combines with J gene TRBJ2-3, with TRBD2 identical over 13 bases. The CDR3 spans 18 residues. Germline V CDR1 and CDR2: LNHNV, YYDKDF (reference sequence). CDR3 DNA sequence: TGTGCCACCATCAGAACAAGGGGACTAGCGGGGTTCACAGATACGCAGTATTTT. Translation gives CATIRTRGLAGFTDTQYF.

This clonotype occurred a few times. The chain couples TRBV5-6 to TRBJ2-2, with a weak D call TRBD1 (5 bases). V was clipped by 7 bases and J by 1 base, with 8 bases between them. CDR3 length: 13 amino acids. The germline CDR1 and CDR2 sequences are SGHDT and YYEEEE. CDR3 bases: TGTGCCAGCGACACAGGGAACACCGGGGAGCTGTTTTTT. Translated, it gives CASDTGNTGELFF.

This clonotype was counted only a few times. This CDR3 reads CASSPGGLNGEQYV. In nucleotides, the CDR3 is TGTGCCAGCTCACCAGGGGGCCTCAACGGCGAGCAGTACGTC. The rearrangement uses TRBV18 and TRBJ2-7, with a tentative D call TRBD1 (6 bases). CDR1 is KGHSH, CDR2 LQKENI, per germline. The CDR3 is 14 residues long. Deletions cut 2 bases from V and 6 bases from J, with 14 bases between.

This clonotype was picked up a small number of times. The chain employs TRBV7-9 and TRBJ1-1; 7 bases are shared with TRBD1. CDR3 length: 15 residues. The V gene end was trimmed by 3 bases and the J gene end by 0 bases; junction bases not matched to a gene: 4. Germline values: CDR1 SEHNR, CDR2 FQNEAQ (reference sequence). CDR3 in DNA: TGTGCCAGCAGCTTCGACAGGGTAGTGAACACTGAAGCTTTCTTT. Amino acids: CASSFDRVVNTEAFF.

Here the CDR3 reads CASSLYGSNQPQHF. The CDR3 DNA is TGTGCCAGCAGCTTGTACGGGTCAAATCAGCCCCAGCATTTT. The chain joins TRBV5-6 to TRBJ1-5; no clear D. CDR3 size: 14 residues. The germline V gene has CDR1 SGHDT and CDR2 YYEEEE. V was clipped by 1 base and J by 4 bases, with 9 bases between them.

This clonotype has a handful of counts. The V and J genes are TRBV4-1 and TRBJ2-7; D possibly corresponds to TRBD2 (5 bases). V was cut by 1 base and J by 3 bases, with 10 bases left in between. The CDR3 covers 14 residues. CDR1 MGHRA and CDR2 YSYEKL come from the germline V gene. The CDR3 spells CASSQAGISYEQYF. The CDR3, as DNA: TGCGCCAGCAGCCAAGCCGGGATTAGCTACGAGCAGTACTTC.

This clonotype came up a few times. J is TRBJ2-3 and V is TRBV24-1; 10 bases align to TRBD1. After removal of 4 bases from V and 3 bases from J, the junction contained 3 bases not matched to a gene. Germline loops: CDR1 KGHDR, CDR2 SFDVKD. The CDR3 has 15 residues. Written as DNA, the CDR3 is TGTGCCACCAGTGACTTGGACAGGGGGACAGATACGCAGTATTTT. It codes for CATSDLDRGTDTQYF.

The J gene is TRBJ2-7, the V gene TRBV7-9; 9 nucleotides line up with TRBD1. Germline V gene sequence: CDR1 SEHNR, CDR2 FQNEAQ (reference sequence). The CDR3 covers 15 residues. V gave up 5 bases and J gave up 2 bases; unmatched junction bases: 7. The CDR3 protein is CASSLGQGPAYEQYV. Written as DNA, the CDR3 is TGTGCCAGCAGCCTTGGACAGGGGCCAGCCTACGAGCAGTACGTC.

The V gene is TRBV15, the J gene TRBJ2-7; D uncertain. The CDR3 runs to 13 residues. V was trimmed by 0 bases and J by 2 bases, leaving 5 bases between them. Germline V gene data show CDR1 as LNHNV and CDR2 as YYDKDF (reference sequence). In nucleotides, the CDR3 is TGTGCCACCAGCAGAGATTTGGCCTACGAGCAGTACTTC. Protein: CATSRDLAYEQYF.

The chain combines TRBV15 with TRBJ2-7; D is uncertain. The ends were cut back, 0 bases at V and 9 bases at J, with 21 bases in the middle. This CDR3 contains 16 residues. Germline V gene sequence: CDR1 LNHNV, CDR2 YYDKDF (reference sequence). The CDR3 reads CATSRDVDGLGNGQYF. The CDR3 region has the DNA TGTGCCACCAGCAGAGATGTGGACGGCCTGGGGAACGGGCAGTACTTC.

This clonotype was observed many times. The rearrangement links TRBV4-2 to TRBJ2-1; TRBD2 might be the D (6 bases). The CDR3 has 15 residues. V lost 4 bases and J 2 bases, leaving 12 bases between the germline ends. Germline CDR1 is LGHNA and CDR2 is YNFKEQ. The CDR3: CASSPGDGPYNEQFF. The CDR3 DNA is TGTGCCAGCAGCCCGGGGGATGGGCCCTACAATGAGCAGTTCTTC.

This clonotype was seen at least ten times. The chain couples TRBV6-5 to TRBJ1-1, with D uncertain. The CDR3 contains 14 residues. Trimming pared 0 bases from V and 6 bases from J, leaving 11 bases between. CDR1 and CDR2 (germline): MNHEY, SVGAGI. This chain's CDR3 is CASSYSEKSPEAFF. For the CDR3, the DNA is TGTGCCAGCAGTTACTCGGAGAAAAGCCCTGAAGCTTTCTTT.

The table lists this clonotype with many counts. The gene calls are TRBV4-1 and TRBJ1-1; the D is unclear. Germline V gives CDR1 MGHRA, CDR2 YSYEKL. The CDR3 is 13 amino acids. V shed 1 base and J shed 6 bases, with 9 bases lying between them. The CDR3: CASSQVGLAEAFF. As DNA, the CDR3 is TGCGCCAGCAGCCAAGTAGGGCTAGCTGAAGCTTTCTTT.

V and J are TRBV7-9 and TRBJ2-7; a possible D gene is TRBD2 (5 bases). V was pared by 5 bases and J by 1 base, with 18 bases between. Germline V gene data show CDR1 as SEHNR and CDR2 as FQNEAQ (reference sequence). The CDR3 is 16 residues long. The CDR3 loop reads CASSPAHSERSYEQYF. CDR3 sequence (DNA): TGTGCCAGCAGCCCGGCCCATAGCGAACGATCCTACGAGCAGTACTTC.

This clonotype has at least ten counts. The CDR3 DNA follows: TGTGCCAGCAGCTACCGGACAGGGGGCGCGGGGAACACTGAAGCTTTCTTT. This gives the protein CASSYRTGGAGNTEAFF. J is TRBJ1-1 and V is TRBV7-9; TRBD1 agrees at 11 bases. The germline gives CDR1 SEHNR, CDR2 FQNEAQ (reference sequence). This CDR3 has 17 amino acids. Trimming took 4 bases from V and 1 from J; bases not matched to a gene: 8.